The present T cell receptor beta chain was sequenced within a study of breast tumors, draining lymph nodes, adjacent tissues. General study points: Findings are consistent with lymph node origin and intratumoral expansion of most tumor T cells.

TCRdb re-called the multiplex PCR reads with MiXCR, one entry per CDR3 protein. This sample has approximately 180,000 distinct CDR3 sequences; roughly a third occur once, and the top ten carry about 3.8%. Trimming removed 6 bases from V and 2 bases from J, with 12 bases in between. The CDR3 loop spans 14 amino acids. Germline CDR1 and CDR2: SNHLY and FYNNEI. Axillary draining lymph nodes of breast cancer patients supplied the node samples. Ten or more counts support this clonotype. The antigen is not known. The clonotype originates from a female donor with breast cancer. Some clones in this sample may be carry-over from other donors' samples. Sample: axillary lymph node tissue. The gene calls are TRBV2 and TRBJ2-3; D perhaps matches TRBD2 (6 bases). The CDR3 DNA is TGTGCCAGCAGGTTAGCGGTTACCACAGATACGCAGTATTTT. Protein sequence: CASRLAVTTDTQYF.